These 17 T cell receptor beta chains share one sample of origin, sequenced in a study of neoadjuvant anti-PD-1 for oral cavity cancer. Libraries were prepared by immunoSEQ multiplex PCR; TCRdb keeps only in-frame clonotypes and omits some of them. The sample contains about 24,000 clones, more than 20% of which appear only once. The time point: after neoadjuvant nivolumab, at surgical resection. Source: tumor tissue, taken after nivolumab (anti-PD-1) treatment. These receptor sequences come from a person aged 35-79 years with oral cavity squamous cell carcinoma.

The table lists this clone with a few counts. This chain uses TRBV14 with TRBJ1-1; D remains unclear. Trimming removed 1 base at V and 6 bases at J, with 6 bases between. The CDR3 runs to 12 residues. Germline V lookup: CDR1 SGHDN, CDR2 FVKESK. This chain's CDR3 is CASSQAGAEAFF. The CDR3 nucleotides read TGTGCCAGCAGCCAAGCCGGTGCTGAAGCTTTCTTT. Full variable domain (outside the CDR3, taken from reference TRBV14 and TRBJ1-1): EAGVTQFPSHSVIEKGQTVTLRCDPISGHDNLYWYRRVMGKEIKFLLHFVKESKQDESGMPNNRFLAERTGGTYSTLKVQPAELEDSGVYFCASSQAGAEAFFGQGTRLTVV.

CDR3 in amino acids: CASRIANIQYF. The CDR3 DNA reads as TGTGCCAGCAGAATAGCAAACATTCAGTACTTC. This rearrangement joins TRBV11-2 to TRBJ2-4, with no clear D. Trimming took off 6 bases at V and 6 bases at J, with 6 bases between the two ends. Germline assignment: CDR1 SGHAT and CDR2 FQNNGV. This CDR3 contains 11 residues.

This clone was picked up a small number of times. CDR3 bases: TGTGCCAGCAGTGACAGCCCCTACGAGCAGTACTTC. Translating gives CASSDSPYEQYF. The J gene is TRBJ2-7, the V gene TRBV2; D unclear. The CDR3 loop spans 12 amino acids. The V gene lost 3 bases and the J gene lost 2 bases, with 5 bases spanning the gap. CDR1 and CDR2 (germline): SNHLY, FYNNEI.

V gene TRBV2 combines with J gene TRBJ1-5; maybe TRBD1 (6 bases). The CDR3 consists of 15 residues. The ends were cut back, 7 bases at V and 7 bases at J, with 20 bases in the middle. In germline, CDR1 is SNHLY, CDR2 FYNNEI. CDR3 region: CASTLNGGGGQPQHF. CDR3 nucleotide sequence: TGTGCCAGCACCTTAAACGGGGGCGGGGGGCAGCCCCAGCATTTT.

The chain links TRBV15 to TRBJ2-7; maybe TRBD1 (7 bases). Trimming removed 4 bases at V and 3 bases at J, with 10 bases between. CDR1 is LNHNV and CDR2 is YYDKDF in the germline V gene (reference sequence). This CDR3 is 13 amino acids long. The CDR3 loop reads CATSTGDSYEQYF. The CDR3, as DNA: TGTGCCACCAGCACGGGGGACAGCTACGAGCAGTACTTC.

A single count supports this clone. This rearrangement joins TRBV5-1 to TRBJ2-7; 8 nucleotides match TRBD1. V shed 5 bases and J 0 bases; nucleotides not matched to a gene: 13. Germline V gives CDR1 SGHRS, CDR2 YFSETQ. CDR3 size: 17 residues. CDR3 residues: CASSLGRGRAFSYEQYF. The CDR3 DNA reads TGCGCCAGCAGTCTGGGCAGGGGGCGAGCTTTCTCCTACGAGCAGTACTTC.

This chain joins TRBV7-6 and TRBJ1-1; TRBD1 aligns across 9 bases. The V gene's germline CDR1 is SGHVS and CDR2 FNYEAQ. The length of the CDR3 is 14 residues. V trimming: 5 bases; J trimming: 4 bases; junction bases outside the gene matches: 5. CDR3 DNA sequence: TGTGCCAGCAGCCAACCGGGACAGGGCACTGAAGCTTTCTTT. Amino acid sequence: CASSQPGQGTEAFF.

V and J are TRBV14 and TRBJ2-2; D is possibly TRBD2 (6 bases). CDR1 SGHDN and CDR2 FVKESK come from the germline V gene. The CDR3 is made up of 16 amino acids. Trimming pared 1 base from V and 2 bases from J, leaving 11 bases between. The CDR3 is CASSQVAGSNTGELFF. CDR3 coding DNA: TGTGCCAGCAGCCAAGTCGCGGGAAGCAACACCGGGGAGCTGTTTTTT.

The CDR3: CAWNRDRVVNEQFF. In DNA, the CDR3 is TGTGCCTGGAATCGGGACAGGGTGGTCAATGAGCAGTTCTTC. This chain links TRBV30 with TRBJ2-1; 9 positions match TRBD1. Germline assignment: CDR1 GTSNPN and CDR2 SVGIG (reference sequence). The ends lost 4 bases at V and 6 bases at J; junction bases unmatched: 7. The CDR3 is 14 residues long.

Only a few counts were recorded for this clone. The rearrangement joins TRBV30 to TRBJ1-2, with 10 nucleotides matching TRBD1. The CDR3 consists of 16 residues. Germline trimming cut 3 bases from V and 2 bases from J; bases unmatched to any gene: 9. Looked up from germline, CDR1 is GTSNPN and CDR2 is SVGIG (reference sequence). CDR3 region: CAWRAAWGQGNYGYTF. For the CDR3, the DNA is TGTGCCTGGAGAGCAGCCTGGGGACAGGGGAACTATGGCTACACCTTC. The full variable domain, in which reference TRBV30 and TRBJ1-2 provide the parts outside the CDR3, is SQTIHQWPATLVQPVGSPLSLECTVEGTSNPNLYWYRQAAGRGLQLLFYSVGIGQISSEVPQNLSASRPQDRQFILSSKKLLLSDSGFYLCAWRAAWGQGNYGYTFGSGTRLTVV.

This chain connects TRBV4-1 to TRBJ1-4; unclear D gene. V dropped 2 bases and J dropped 8 bases, with 9 bases sitting between them. From germline, CDR1 is MGHRA and CDR2 YSYEKL. This CDR3 spans 13 amino acids. CDR3 protein: CASSQNLVEKLFF. The CDR3 DNA reads TGCGCCAGCAGCCAAAACCTAGTGGAAAAACTGTTTTTT.

This clone counts as medium-sized. CDR3 protein: CASSLVFYEQYF. CDR3 coding DNA: TGTGCCAGCAGCTTAGTGTTCTACGAGCAGTACTTC. The chain recombines TRBV11-2 with TRBJ2-7; D remains unclear. The V end was cut by 1 base, the J end by 3 bases, with 4 bases between. The CDR3 is made up of 12 amino acids. Germline lookup yields CDR1 SGHAT and CDR2 FQNNGV. Variable domain in full (rest from reference TRBV11-2 and TRBJ2-7): EAGVAQSPRYKIIEKRQSVAFWCNPISGHATLYWYQQILGQGPKLLIQFQNNGVVDDSQLPKDRFSAERLKGVDSTLKIQPAKLEDSAVYLCASSLVFYEQYFGPGTRLTVT.

CDR3 loop: CASSGGFYEQYF. Here the CDR3 DNA reads TGTGCCAGCAGCGGAGGGTTCTACGAGCAGTACTTC. J is TRBJ2-7 and V is TRBV28, with D perhaps TRBD2 (6 bases). V gave up 6 bases and J gave up 3 bases, with 9 bases separating them. The CDR3 loop spans 12 amino acids. The V gene's germline CDR1 is MDHEN and CDR2 SYDVKM.

This clone was detected a few times. The chain combines TRBV28 with TRBJ2-7; D is unclear. Germline values: CDR1 MDHEN, CDR2 SYDVKM. This CDR3 is built from 11 residues. DNA for the CDR3: TGTGGTACGGGCCTTTCCTACGAGCAGTACTTC. This codes for CGTGLSYEQYF.

The chain combines TRBV7-9 with TRBJ1-4, with TRBD1 matching 10 bases. V lost 0 bases, J lost 7 bases, and 2 bases stayed unmatched. Per the germline V gene, CDR1 is SEHNR and CDR2 is FQNEAQ (reference sequence). CDR3 length: 15 amino acids. This CDR3 is CASSLATGGSEKLFF. In DNA, the CDR3 is TGTGCCAGCAGCTTAGCGACAGGGGGCAGTGAAAAACTGTTTTTT.

This clone appeared a few times. V usage is TRBV7-8 and J usage is TRBJ2-6; the D is unclear. Per germline, CDR1 SGHVS and CDR2 FQNEAQ. The ends were cut back, 5 bases at V and 2 bases at J, with 10 bases in the middle. This CDR3 is 15 amino acids long. CDR3 region: CASSPGVAGANVLTF. CDR3 bases: TGTGCCAGCAGCCCTGGGGTGGCTGGGGCCAACGTCCTGACTTTC.

The V and J genes are TRBV7-7 and TRBJ2-7; D may be TRBD2 (5 bases). The CDR3 has 13 residues. Germline V gives CDR1 SSHAT, CDR2 FNYEAQ (reference sequence). V dropped 1 base and J dropped 5 bases, with 9 bases sitting between them. CDR3 protein: CASSLVRADEQYF. CDR3 DNA: TGTGCCAGCAGCTTAGTTCGAGCGGACGAGCAGTACTTC.